This T cell receptor beta chain is drawn from a study of vaccination effects on CD4 cells after COVID-19. After expansion with viral peptide pools in the ViraFEST assay, antigen-specific CD4+ T cells were sequenced. Isolation of CD4+ T cells took place after less than 12 days of culture. This person caught SARS-CoV-2 sometime from March to December 2020, and PCR testing confirmed the infection. Libraries were prepared by immunoSEQ multiplex PCR; TCRdb keeps only in-frame clonotypes and omits some of them. The sample includes under 55,000 clones, approximately 70% seen only once; the top ten take more than 30%. In regard to this clone: Its antigen is as yet unknown.

The material sequenced was CD4+ T cells from PBMCs cultured with a peptide pool, taken before COVID-19 vaccination. The sequence derives from a human donor who had a prior SARS-CoV-2 infection.

CDR3 DNA sequence: TGTGCCAGCACGGGACTGGTTGGCACAGATACGCAGTATTTT. Translation: CASTGLVGTDTQYF. The chain joins TRBV7-2 to TRBJ2-3, with D maybe TRBD2 (6 bases). Trimming cost V 7 bases and J 1 base, with 12 bases left between them. The CDR3 contains 14 residues. The V gene's germline CDR1 is SGHTA and CDR2 FQGNSA.